This TCR beta chain comes out of a study of cytomegalovirus exposure and HLA in healthy donors. Assay used: immunoSEQ multiplex PCR; TCRdb lists only in-frame clones, some missing. The sample has around 140,000 clones; roughly 90% are singletons. The donors were part of the roughly 120-subject validation cohort, which stood apart from the 666-subject first cohort. As concerns this clone: Its antigen is not identified.

Trimming shortened V by 4 bases and J by 2 bases, and 8 bases separated the two germline ends. The germline gives CDR1 MNHNY, CDR2 SVGAGI (reference sequence). This CDR3 is 13 amino acids long. Study outcomes and limitations: A few CMV-associated chains were confirmed in vitro to be specific for CMV antigens.

The chain employs TRBV6-6 and TRBJ1-2; a weak D match, TRBD1 (5 bases). Sequenced input: PBMCs. This sequence was found in a young man in good health and CMV-seropositive. The CDR3 region has the DNA TGTGCCAGCAGTTTAACAGGAAACTATGGCTACACCTTC. This codes for CASSLTGNYGYTF.